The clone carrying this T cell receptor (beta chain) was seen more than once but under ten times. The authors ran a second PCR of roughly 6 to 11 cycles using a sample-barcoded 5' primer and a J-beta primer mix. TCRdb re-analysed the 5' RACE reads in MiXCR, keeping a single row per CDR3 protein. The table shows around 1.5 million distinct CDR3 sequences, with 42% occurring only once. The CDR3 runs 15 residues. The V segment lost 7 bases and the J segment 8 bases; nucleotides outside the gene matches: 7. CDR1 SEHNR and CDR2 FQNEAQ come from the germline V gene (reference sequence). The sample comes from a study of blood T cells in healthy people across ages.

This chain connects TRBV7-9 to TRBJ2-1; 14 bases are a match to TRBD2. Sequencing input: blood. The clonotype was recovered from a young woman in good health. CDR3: CASIMGLAGAYEQFF. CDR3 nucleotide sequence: TGTGCCAGCATCATGGGACTAGCGGGGGCATATGAGCAGTTCTTC.